The sequence of this T cell receptor (beta chain) was determined in a study of blood T cells in healthy people across ages. Donors gave approximately 9.9 milliliters of peripheral blood apiece. This clonotype turned up a few times. Its specificity is unknown. The CDR3 contains 14 residues. V lost 3 bases and J lost 8, with 16 bases in between. Germline V gene lookup returns CDR1 SGHVS and CDR2 FNYEAQ. A J-beta primer mix and a sample-barcoded 5' primer were used in a second PCR of roughly 6 to 11 cycles. From the 5' RACE reads, TCRdb called clonotypes with MiXCR, one entry per CDR3 protein. Of under 950,000 distinct CDR3 sequences in the sample, 22% were seen once. Points from the study as a whole: Among T cells, TCR beta diversity per million cells dropped roughly linearly as age rose.

Sequencing input: blood. This sequence originates from a man between 65 and 85 years old in good health. The J gene is TRBJ1-1, the V gene TRBV7-6; TRBD1 might be the D (6 bases). The DNA of the CDR3 is TGTGCCAGCAGCTTGGCCTCAGGGGCACCAGAAGCTTTCTTT. Residues: CASSLASGAPEAFF. Complete variable domain (other parts from reference TRBV7-6 and TRBJ1-1): GAGVSQSPRYKVTKRGQDVALRCDPISGHVSLYWYRQALGQGPEFLTYFNYEAQQDKSGLPNDRFSAERPEGSISTLTIQRTEQRDSAMYRCASSLASGAPEAFFGQGTRLTVV.